One TCR beta chain is described in this entry. It has no known antigen specificity. Within one base of it there is no much larger clone, and no base qualities were kept. Its CDR3 holds 11 amino acids, cysteine through phenylalanine. The only DNA kept is the CDR3, 33 bases in frame from the first base. Trimming leaves V shorter by 7 bases and J shorter by 8 bases, with the junction holding 7 bases beyond the gene matches. The germline V gene (reference sequence) gives CDR1 as DFQATT and CDR2 as SNEGSKA. Libraries were prepared through the immunoSEQ multiplex PCR assay. The authors' analysis ran thus. A statistical classification framework was built for diagnosing cytomegalovirus status from the catalog of TCR beta chain sequences. In TCRdb, the immuneACCESS table is reduced to in-frame sequences with V and J assigned. These tables do not hold every clone; where another copy was compared, an unresolved V gene accounts for under half, and the others remain unexplained. V and J calls plus clone size are reproduced from that table; the DNA served to infer D and trimming. This sample holds tens of thousands of clones; 80% to 90% were observed only once. The ten largest clones take up approximately 6.7% of the sample.

This record belongs to a study of cytomegalovirus exposure and HLA in healthy donors (dated by TCRdb to 2016 to 2017). Context from the whole study: According to a later analysis, the approximately 120 validation repertoires were produced on the same platform as the roughly 720 repertoires of the first cohort. The study combined high-throughput TCR immunosequencing, statistical association of individual TCRs with disease status, and machine learning to predict cytomegalovirus infection status. The study was designed to test whether signatures of past pathogen exposure could be identified by cataloging public T cell receptors. A separate validation cohort of 100 to 150 different subjects was used in addition to the approximately 640-subject first cohort.

The donors were included in the validation cohort of around 120 subjects, a group kept apart from the roughly 670-subject first cohort. Study-wide findings and limitations: A later analysis had no HLA typing for the validation cohort, so co-occurrence there was scored across all 120 or so repertoires. The study listed approximately 160 TCR beta chains as associated with cytomegalovirus. While some public TCRs were present in many individuals, most TCR sequences turned up only very rarely across donors. Of the cluster scores, roughly 95% were above 0 in a later analysis, which found that TCRs clustered in the first cohort also tended to co-occur in the 120 validation repertoires. Cytomegalovirus status was reported to be diagnosed by the classifier with high specificity and sensitivity in both the original and validation cohorts. According to the authors, the approach could potentially be generalized to other disease states and immunological phenotypes. In vitro tests confirmed that three of the cytomegalovirus-associated TCR beta chains recognize cytomegalovirus antigens.

The sequence came from a woman in her 30s in good health and CMV-seronegative. Sequencing was done on a sample of PBMCs. The V and J genes are TRBV20-1 and TRBJ1-1; the junction holds 7 bases that match TRBD1. CDR3 sequence: CSVGQADEAFF. The DNA sequence follows: TGCAGTGTCGGACAGGCCGACGAAGCTTTCTTT.